One TCR beta chain is described in this entry. There is no known antigen for this receptor. Per-base quality was not reported, and no clone a single base away is much larger than it. Reading the label with the study, this specimen's time point is: pre-treatment baseline. Blood samples were collected before treatment (T0) and at week 3 (W3), after the first cycle of checkpoint blockade. Except for two patients with rapid clinical progression, response was assessed 12 weeks after the first infusion by RECIST 1.1; disease control meant complete response, partial response or stable disease. Any patient who had received prior systemic cancer treatment, was on concomitant immunosuppressant therapy or had synchronous other active malignancies was excluded. TCR beta was sequenced in both bulk PBMC and plasma cell-free DNA in order to track circulating cells as well as T cell turnover. Lymphoprep and SepMate tubes were used to isolate PBMC from blood, and red cell lysis was then performed. QIAamp DNA Blood Mini kits were used to extract DNA from PBMC and from sorted T cell subsets.

Measured from the cysteine to the phenylalanine, the CDR3 is 14 residues long. Kept here is only the CDR3 DNA, which spans 42 bases and is read in frame from base 1. The germline V gene gives CDR1 as SNHLY and CDR2 as FYNNEI. V was cut back by 3 bases and J by 0 bases, leaving a gap of 8 bases between them. This sample was taken from a study of blood T cell dynamics during melanoma immunotherapy (dated by TCRdb to the early 2020s). Background on the whole study: The patients had metastatic melanoma and were given first-line pembrolizumab or nivolumab plus ipilimumab as standard of care in the United Kingdom. A training cohort was formed from consecutive patients, and a further independent group of patients from the same centre was pooled into an external validation set. Peripheral T cell receptor repertoires of metastatic melanoma patients were profiled before and after one cycle of checkpoint inhibitor therapy to find early correlates of response.

Every bulk PBMC sample had a fixed 350 ng of DNA loaded. Following the manufacturer instructions, the immunoSEQ TCRb Assay kit was used to amplify TCR beta CDR3 sequences from genomic DNA. The KAPA Library Quantification Kit for Illumina platforms was used to quantify the pooled libraries by qPCR. Pooled libraries were sequenced on an Illumina NextSeq 500, clustered at roughly 0.6-1.2 pM. The study's own analysis went as follows. The TCR data were analyzed using immunoSEQ ANALYZER and the R LymphoSeq package. A rearrangement efficiency score was calculated as productive divided by the sum of productive and non-productive CDR3 sequences. Clonality was assessed using the Gini coefficient and diversity using the Renyi index at alpha=1, with pairwise comparisons between timepoints within each patient. In LymphoSeq, clonal relatedness was computed using an edit distance of 3, and repertoire similarity was computed using the Bhattacharyya coefficient. To classify response, a linear discriminant analysis based on week-3 changes in clonality and diversity was built using the R MASS and caret packages. TCRdb took over this immuneACCESS table, retaining in-frame rearrangements with V and J assigned. Such tables are incomplete; in checked studies, under half of the missing clones stem from an unresolved V gene, and the remainder is unexplained. V and J calls and clone size are those listed in that table; D and trimming were worked out from the DNA. The sample contains roughly 25,000 clones, roughly nine tenths of them found a single time. The ten largest account for roughly 4.8% of the sample.

Study-wide conclusions, independent of this receptor: Whether the T cell clones behind the repertoire changes were melanoma-specific or instead reflected general immune activation was something the study could not determine. The relatively small sample size was acknowledged as something that could potentially limit how far the results can be generalized. Patients who later achieved disease control showed a bifurcated PBMC repertoire reorganization at W3, with increased clonality or increased diversity, unlike progressors.

The source material was blood, sampled from a patient treated with checkpoint blockade. The receptor's source is a human donor with melanoma. The chain joins TRBV2 to TRBJ1-1, with the D gene uncertain. The CDR3 corresponds to CASSESPMNTEAFF. The nucleotides read TGTGCCAGCAGTGAGAGTCCGATGAACACTGAAGCTTTCTTT.